Shown below are 15 T cell receptor beta chains from a single sample sequenced in a study of shared clonotypes between healthy human individuals. Some clones are missing from TCRdb's copy, which holds only in-frame ones; the method was immunoSEQ multiplex PCR. The data show around 1.1 million clones, approximately 80% seen once. The specimen sequenced was memory CD4+ T cells from PBMCs. As to subset: CD45RA-negative fraction. The origin of the receptors is a man younger than 30 in good health. Some clones in this sample may be carry-over from other donors' samples.

V usage is TRBV19 and J usage is TRBJ1-1; D gene unclear. Trimming took 10 bases from V and 3 from J, leaving 15 bases between them. The CDR3 extends over 13 amino acids. The germline V gene encodes CDR1 LNHDA and CDR2 SQIVND (reference sequence). The CDR3 DNA follows: TGTGCCACCCGTCTGGGATCTTACACTGAAGCTTTCTTT. It codes for CATRLGSYTEAFF. The full variable domain, in which reference TRBV19 and TRBJ1-1 provide the parts outside the CDR3, is DGGITQSPKYLFRKEGQNVTLSCEQNLNHDAMYWYRQDPGQGLRLIYYSQIVNDFQKGDIAEGYSVSREKKESFPLTVTSAQKNPTAFYLCATRLGSYTEAFFGQGTRLTVV.

On this clone itself: Distinct nucleotide sequences in the sample also encode this CDR3. This chain links TRBV27 with TRBJ2-7; D is undetermined. V lost 7 bases and J lost 7, with 11 bases in between. The CDR3 contains 11 residues. Germline V lookup: CDR1 MNHEY, CDR2 SMNVEV (reference sequence). CDR3 protein: CASTRGVEQYF. The CDR3 nucleotides read TGTGCCAGCACACGTGGGGTTGAGCAGTACTTC.

J is TRBJ2-7 and V is TRBV21-1; TRBD2 is taken as the D call from the table, unchecked against the DNA. TRBV21-1 is described as a pseudogene. This CDR3 contains 19 residues. The CDR3 protein is CASSKTIYGTSGRSYEQYF. In DNA form, the CDR3 reads TGTGCCAGCAGCAAGACTATCTATGGAACTAGTGGTAGATCCTACGAGCAGTACTTC.

The chain employs TRBV2 and TRBJ1-5; D is perhaps TRBD1 (6 bases). The CDR3 extends over 14 amino acids. V was cut by 2 bases and J by 5 bases, with 10 bases left in between. Germline V gene lookup returns CDR1 SNHLY and CDR2 FYNNEI. In nucleotides, the CDR3 is TGTGCCAGCAGTGAAATGGACAGTCATCAGCCCCAGCATTTT. This codes for CASSEMDSHQPQHF.

DNA of the CDR3: TGTGCCAGCGGGAGGCCGGGGGCGAACACTGAAGCTTTCTTT. Its translation: CASGRPGANTEAFF. J is TRBJ1-1 and V is TRBV5-8; weak D call: TRBD1 (6 bases). Germline V gene data show CDR1 as SGHTS and CDR2 as YDEGEE. This CDR3 has 14 residues. With 7 bases removed from V and 1 base from J, the gap between germline ends came to 14 bases.

This clone occurred a few times. The genes are TRBV5-1 and TRBJ2-7; TRBD1 matches 9 bases. The CDR3 is 16 residues long. The junction had 8 bases not matched to a gene; V was cut back by 3 bases and J by 1 base. Germline CDR1 SGHRS, CDR2 YFSETQ. In nucleotides, the CDR3 is TGCGCCAGCAGCTCTGTTCGGGACAGGGAATCCTACGAGCAGTACTTC. This gives the protein CASSSVRDRESYEQYF.

This clone was found once. CDR3 nucleotide sequence: TGTGCCAGCAGTTTGGGAGGGGTGTACGCTAATGAAAAACTGTTTTTT. It encodes CASSLGGVYANEKLFF. V and J are TRBV28 and TRBJ1-4; possibly TRBD1 for D (5 bases). Trimming left V 3 bases short and J 3 bases short, with 14 bases between. In germline, CDR1 is MDHEN, CDR2 SYDVKM. The length of the CDR3 is 16 residues.

This clone was recorded at least ten times. The V and J genes are TRBV6-1 and TRBJ2-5; 9 bases agree with TRBD2. Germline values: CDR1 MNHNS, CDR2 SASEGT. V was clipped by 8 bases and J by 1 base; unmatched bases: 5. The CDR3 is made up of 14 amino acids. The CDR3 coding sequence is TGTGCCAGCGTGGGCGGGGGGGGCCAAGAGACCCAGTACTTC. This encodes CASVGGGGQETQYF.

The chain couples TRBV7-8 to TRBJ2-7; the match to TRBD2 covers 12 bases. V dropped 5 bases and J dropped 0; count of bases not matched to a gene: 14. Germline V gene lookup returns CDR1 SGHVS and CDR2 FQNEAQ. This CDR3 contains 19 residues. CDR3 sequence reads: CASSVSGLGLAGRSYEQYF. CDR3 in DNA: TGTGCCAGCAGCGTATCGGGTCTGGGACTAGCGGGCCGCTCCTACGAGCAGTACTTC.

The chain uses TRBV15 and TRBJ2-2; a weak D match, TRBD1 (7 bases). CDR3 length: 14 residues. In germline, CDR1 is LNHNV, CDR2 YYDKDF (reference sequence). V lost 5 bases, J lost 7 bases, and 14 bases lay in between. In DNA, the CDR3 is TGTGCCACCAGCCGGGCAGGGGGGAGCGGGGAGCTGTTTTTT. Residues: CATSRAGGSGELFF.

The V gene is TRBV7-8, the J gene TRBJ2-1; tentatively, D is TRBD2 (5 bases). CDR1 and CDR2 from the germline V gene are SGHVS and FQNEAQ. Between the trimmed V and J ends, which lost 2 bases and 0 bases, there was a span of 11 bases. This CDR3 comprises 16 residues. The CDR3 region has the DNA TGTGCCAGCAGCTTAACCCACCGGGGCTCCTACAATGAGCAGTTCTTC. Its protein is CASSLTHRGSYNEQFF.

J is TRBJ1-2 and V is TRBV19; the D is unclear. Germline loops: CDR1 LNHDA, CDR2 SQIVND (reference sequence). CDR3 length: 13 residues. Trimming took off 7 bases at V and 8 bases at J, with 17 bases between the two ends. Here the CDR3 reads CASTLQSMGGYTF. The CDR3 bases are TGTGCCAGTACCTTACAGAGTATGGGAGGCTACACCTTC. Combining the CDR3 with reference TRBV19 and TRBJ1-2 gives the whole variable domain DGGITQSPKYLFRKEGQNVTLSCEQNLNHDAMYWYRQDPGQGLRLIYYSQIVNDFQKGDIAEGYSVSREKKESFPLTVTSAQKNPTAFYLCASTLQSMGGYTFGSGTRLTVV.

The rearrangement links TRBV5-4 to TRBJ1-1; 8 positions agree with TRBD1. The CDR3 is made up of 16 amino acids. Germline V gene data show CDR1 as SGHNT and CDR2 as YYREEE (reference sequence). V lost 0 bases, J lost 1 base, and 5 bases stayed unmatched. The CDR3 nucleotides are TGTGCCAGCAGCTTGGGGGACAGGAGATCGAACACTGAAGCTTTCTTT. This gives the protein CASSLGDRRSNTEAFF.

The J gene is TRBJ2-7, the V gene TRBV6-6, with D maybe TRBD1 (6 bases). The V end lost 1 base, the J end lost 6 bases, and 7 bases lay between the germline ends. This CDR3 spans 12 amino acids. CDR1 and CDR2 from the germline V gene are MNHNY and SVGAGI (reference sequence). CDR3 in amino acids: CASSYFRGEQYF. For the CDR3, the DNA is TGTGCCAGCAGTTACTTCAGGGGCGAGCAGTACTTC.

The chain uses TRBV15 and TRBJ2-1; D unclear. Trimming took off 0 bases at V and 9 bases at J, with 6 bases between the two ends. This CDR3 has 12 residues. The germline gives CDR1 LNHNV, CDR2 YYDKDF (reference sequence). The DNA of the CDR3 is TGTGCCACCAGCAGAGATATTGCTGAGCAGTTCTTC. Protein product: CATSRDIAEQFF.